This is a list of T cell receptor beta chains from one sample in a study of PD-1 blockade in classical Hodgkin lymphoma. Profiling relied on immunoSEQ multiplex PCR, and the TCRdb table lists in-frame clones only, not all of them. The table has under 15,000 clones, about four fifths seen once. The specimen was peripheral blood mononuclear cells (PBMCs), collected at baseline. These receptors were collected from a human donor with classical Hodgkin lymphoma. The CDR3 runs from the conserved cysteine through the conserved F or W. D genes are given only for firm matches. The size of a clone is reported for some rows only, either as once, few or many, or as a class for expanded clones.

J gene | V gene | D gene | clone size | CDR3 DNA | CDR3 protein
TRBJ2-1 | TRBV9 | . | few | TGTGCCAGCTCCGCGGTCAAGAATGAGCAGTTCTTC | CASSAVKNEQFF
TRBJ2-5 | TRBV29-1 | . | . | TGCAGCGTTGAGTCCGGGGGAGAGACCCAGTACTTC | CSVESGGETQYF
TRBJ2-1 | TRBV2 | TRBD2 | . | TGTGCCTTACAAGAGGGACTAGCGGGGGTTGAGCAGTTCTTC | CALQEGLAGVEQFF
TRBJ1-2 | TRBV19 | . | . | TGTGCCAGTAGTATAAAGACGGATTATGGCTACACCTTC | CASSIKTDYGYTF
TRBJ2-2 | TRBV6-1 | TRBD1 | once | TGTGCCAGCAGCCTCGGGACAGGGGAGGCCGGGGAGCTGTTTTTT | CASSLGTGEAGELFF
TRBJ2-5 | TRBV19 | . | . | TGTGCCAGTAGTACGCGGGCCCTACTGTACTTC | CASSTRALLYF
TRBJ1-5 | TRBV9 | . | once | TGTGCCAGCAGCGTAGTGGGGACTAGGAGCAATCAGCCCCAGCATTTT | CASSVVGTRSNQPQHF
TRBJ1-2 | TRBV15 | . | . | TGTGCCACCAGCAGAGATGACAGTGGGTATGGCTACACCTTC | CATSRDDSGYGYTF
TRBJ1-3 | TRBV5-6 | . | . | TGTGCCAGCAGCTTGGGGGTGCGAGACACCATATATTTT | CASSLGVRDTIYF
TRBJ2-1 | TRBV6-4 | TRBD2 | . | TGTGCCAGCAGTGACTCCAGCGGGAGTGGGAATGAGCAGTTCTTC | CASSDSSGSGNEQFF
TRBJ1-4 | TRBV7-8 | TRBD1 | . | TGTGCCAGCAGCGTAGGACAGGGGAATGAAAAACTGTTTTTT | CASSVGQGNEKLFF
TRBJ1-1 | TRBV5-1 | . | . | TGCGCCAGCAGCTTGTCCGGGAGGTCTGAAGCTTTCTTT | CASSLSGRSEAFF
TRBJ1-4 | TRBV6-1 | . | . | TGTGCCAGCAGTGGACAGGCGATTAATGAAAAACTGTTTTTT | CASSGQAINEKLFF
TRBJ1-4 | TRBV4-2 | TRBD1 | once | TGTGCCAGCAGCCAAACAGGGGAAGGCGAAAAACTGTTTTTT | CASSQTGEGEKLFF
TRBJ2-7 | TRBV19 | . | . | TGTGCCAGTAGTATAAGCTCGAGCCAGGGATACGAGCAGTACTTC | CASSISSSQGYEQYF
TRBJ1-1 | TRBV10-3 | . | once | TGTGCCATCGGAGGCTTTGACACTGAAGCTTTCTTT | CAIGGFDTEAFF
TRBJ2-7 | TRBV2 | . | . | TGTGCCAGCAGTGATTCCGGGTTAACTTACGAGCAGTACTTC | CASSDSGLTYEQYF
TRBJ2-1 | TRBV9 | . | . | TGTGCCAGCAGCGTAGCTCAGGGCAGCAGCAATGAGCAGTTCTTC | CASSVAQGSSNEQFF
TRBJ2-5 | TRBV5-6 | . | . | TGTGCCAGCAGCTTGGTTGATCGGGGAGAGACCCAGTACTTC | CASSLVDRGETQYF
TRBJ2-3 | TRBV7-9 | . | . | TGTGCCAGCAGCTCCAGGGACAAAGAACCAGATACGCAGTATTTT | CASSSRDKEPDTQYF
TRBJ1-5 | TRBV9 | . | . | TGTGCCAGCAGCGGCGGGGCCAACAATCAGCCCCAGCATTTT | CASSGGANNQPQHF
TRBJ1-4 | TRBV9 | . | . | TGTGCCAGCAGCAGGACAGCCAGGAATGAAAAACTGTTTTTT | CASSRTARNEKLFF
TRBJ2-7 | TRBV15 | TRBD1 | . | TGTGCCACCAGCAGAGGGGGGACAGCGACCTACGAGCAGTACTTC | CATSRGGTATYEQYF
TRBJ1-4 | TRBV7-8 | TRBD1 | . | TGTGCCAGCAGCTACGGGACAGGGGGCGTTGGTGAAAAACTGTTTTTT | CASSYGTGGVGEKLFF
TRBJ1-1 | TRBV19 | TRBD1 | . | TGTGCCAGTAGTATGGGACAGGTCGGGAACACTGAAGCTTTCTTT | CASSMGQVGNTEAFF
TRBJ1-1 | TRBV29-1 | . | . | TGCAGCGTAAATGGGGCAGGGGTCGGTTTGAACACTGAAGCTTTCTTT | CSVNGAGVGLNTEAFF